The sample holds a few counts of the clone carrying this T cell receptor beta chain. As yet, its antigen is unknown. Time point specified: newly diagnosed GD, antithyroid drugs for less than 3 months. RNA isolated from PBMCs was used to make the TCR library. The data originate from a study of regulatory T cells in long-lasting Graves disease. Study conclusions and caveats: Persistent Graves' patients showed less TCR diversity than newly diagnosed ones.

Sequencing libraries for TCR beta were prepared with iRepertoire HTBI primers and Arm-PCR of CDR3 regions. TCRdb reprocessed the multiplex PCR reads with MiXCR, giving one entry per CDR3 protein. The table shows about 530,000 distinct CDR3 sequences, with around 15% occurring only once. The CDR3 covers 17 residues. V was clipped by 0 bases and J by 6 bases, with 17 bases between them. CDR1 MNHEY and CDR2 SVGEGT come from the germline V gene. These data are also associated with another study on T cells in Graves' hyperthyroidism and ophthalmopathy. That investigation notes: It was considered stable Graves' hyperthyroidism when ophthalmopathy did not progress within 18 months. The diagnostic basis comprised clinical symptoms, serum thyroxine and TRAb, thyroid ultrasound and orbital computed tomography.

This chain links TRBV6-2 or TRBV6-3 with TRBJ2-2; TRBD2 might be the D (5 bases). Source: peripheral blood mononuclear cells (PBMCs), taken at new diagnosis, from a patient treated with antithyroid drugs. The clonotype was recovered from a woman aged 35-60 years with Graves disease. The CDR3 DNA reads TGTGCCAGCAGTTACTCGAGGCCCGGGATGTTGGCCGGGGAGCTGTTTTTT. It is translated as CASSYSRPGMLAGELFF.